The clone carrying this T cell receptor (beta chain) came up a few times. Its antigen is undetermined. Unique molecular identifiers were used to barcode this TCRbeta library. MiXCR, run by TCRdb on the PCR reads, gives a single entry per CDR3 protein. The sample lists fewer than 400,000 distinct CDR3 sequences; 23% were seen once. Per germline, CDR1 MGHRA and CDR2 YSYEKL. The CDR3 sequence is 17 residues long. Trimming stripped 0 bases from V and 3 bases from J, with 18 bases between. This entry belongs to a study of T-cell reconstitution after alpha-beta-depleted transplantation in children. Points from the study as a whole: Most T-cell counts and diversity one year after the transplant came from T cells that were newly produced. For some patients, TCRbeta diversity was high at day 60 because of recipient T cells and thymic progenitors that survived. Reportedly, only several hundred clones from non-depleted graft cells drove alpha-beta T-cell counts at about two months.

The clonotype was recovered from a male patient between 5 and 17 years old who had a stem cell transplant for acute lymphoblastic leukemia, so the T cells may come from the graft donor. Here the sequenced sample was PBMCs, mostly from graft donor cells, taken 180 days after TCRalphabeta/CD19-depleted stem cell transplant. The chain joins TRBV4-1 to TRBJ2-7; tentative D call: TRBD2 (6 bases). The chain's CDR3 is CASSQELPTGTRYEQYF. DNA for the CDR3: TGCGCCAGCAGCCAAGAACTCCCCACCGGGACTCGCTACGAGCAGTACTTC.